This T cell receptor (beta chain) was sequenced for a study of blood T cell repertoires in COVID-19. About the research overall: Samples representing acute and convalescent COVID-19 were sourced from the United States, Italy and Spain. Sources were T cells, B-cell-depleted T cells, or PBMCs; the material itself was cDNA or gDNA.

Per the authors' pipeline: Estimates of nucleated cell counts were drawn from the amplification of reference gene primers. The table came from immunoSEQ multiplex PCR; TCRdb's copy has only in-frame clones and leaves some out. V and J calls and clone size are copied from that table; D and trimming were computed from the DNA. Of around 130,000 clones in the sample, 80% to 85% were seen once. The ends were cut back, 0 bases at V and 5 bases at J, with 8 bases in the middle. The CDR3 runs to 14 residues. Per germline, CDR1 MNHEY and CDR2 SVGAGI. Sequenced: peripheral blood. The V and J genes are TRBV6-5 and TRBJ1-5; D is undetermined. This clonotype was obtained from a human donor in a cohort sampled during active COVID-19. The CDR3, as DNA: TGTGCCAGCAGTTACTCGATCGGAGATCAGCCCCAGCATTTT. Protein sequence: CASSYSIGDQPQHF.